This T cell receptor beta chain comes out of a study of graft-versus-host responses after intestinal transplantation. Study-wide background: Tacrolimus and steroids were given for about three years to all recipients after anti-thymocyte globulin induction. Study results and caveats: GvH clones detected in recipient marrow included some appearing first in ileum or blood.

Produced via immunoSEQ multiplex PCR; TCRdb's table is partial and in-frame only. The sample records about 97,000 clones, approximately 90% being singletons. On this clone itself: The antigen is unknown.

CDR1 MNHEY and CDR2 SVGAGI come from the germline V gene. This CDR3 has 14 residues. Specimen: PBMCs, collected just under 460 days after intestinal transplant. The clonotype originates from a human patient who received an intestinal transplant, so some T cells may come from the graft donor. V usage is TRBV6-5 and J usage is TRBJ2-5; D gene unclear. The closer fit of TRBJ2-7 to the DNA end suggests the J call may be wrong. CDR3 coding DNA: TGTGCCAGCAGTTACTCCAGGTACTCCTACGAGCAGTACTTC. Protein: CASSYSRYSYEQYF.